Listed below are T cell receptor beta chains from one sample, sequenced in a study of OX40 agonist ivuxolimab in advanced cancers. TCRdb's table, derived via immunoSEQ multiplex PCR, lists solely in-frame clones and lacks some. The profile covers around 81,000 clones, with roughly 80% appearing a single time and approximately 7% taken by the ten largest. This sample comprised CD4+ or CD8+ T cells sorted from blood, obtained in a trial of the OX40 agonist ivuxolimab. All receptors come from an adult with an advanced solid tumor such as melanoma, head and neck, liver or kidney cancer. CDR3s include the opening cysteine and the closing phenylalanine or tryptophan. Each record gives: V gene, D gene, CDR3 length, clone size, J gene, CDR3 protein, CDR3 DNA. D genes are given only for firm matches. Some rows mark clone size as missing; the rest say once, few, many or name a class of expanded clone.

TRBV5-8	-	14	-	TRBJ2-2	CASSYQVETGELFF	TGTGCCAGCAGCTACCAAGTTGAAACCGGGGAGCTGTTTTTT
TRBV9	-	16	once	TRBJ2-2	CASSEPANRNTGELFF	TGTGCCAGCAGCGAACCTGCGAACAGAAACACCGGGGAGCTGTTTTTT
TRBV4-2	-	15	-	TRBJ1-3	CASSQDGQIEDTIYF	TGTGCCAGCAGCCAAGATGGACAGATCGAGGACACCATATATTTT
TRBV27	-	14	-	TRBJ2-1	CASSLNGPPFEQFF	TGTGCCAGCAGTTTAAACGGTCCACCGTTTGAGCAGTTCTTC
TRBV30	TRBD2	13	-	TRBJ2-1	CAWTSGSLGEQFF	TGTGCCTGGACCAGCGGGAGCCTTGGAGAGCAGTTCTTC
TRBV30	TRBD1	13	-	TRBJ2-7	CAWSLTGSHEQYF	TGTGCCTGGAGCTTGACAGGGTCCCACGAGCAGTACTTC
TRBV4-3	-	15	-	TRBJ2-3	CASSQDQEFTDTQYF	TGCGCCAGCAGCCAAGATCAAGAGTTCACAGATACGCAGTATTTT
TRBV29-1	-	12	few	TRBJ1-2	CSAENYNYGYTF	TGCAGCGCCGAGAACTACAACTATGGCTACACCTTC
TRBV6-5	TRBD1	13	-	TRBJ1-2	CASSRGTGAGYTF	TGTGCCAGCAGCCGGGGGACAGGGGCTGGCTACACCTTC
TRBV28	-	14	-	TRBJ1-5	CASSVVYSNQPQHF	TGTGCCAGCTCGGTAGTTTATAGCAATCAGCCCCAGCATTTT
TRBV13	TRBD1	14	-	TRBJ2-5	CASNSGQGFETQYF	TGTGCCAGTAATTCGGGACAGGGATTCGAGACCCAGTACTTC
TRBV7-3	-	15	once	TRBJ2-2	CASSLWPGEGGELFF	TGTGCCAGCAGCTTATGGCCAGGGGAGGGCGGGGAGCTGTTTTTT
TRBV2	TRBD2	14	-	TRBJ2-5	CASSEYSGTETQYF	TGTGCCAGCAGTGAATATAGCGGGACAGAGACCCAGTACTTC
TRBV28	-	16	-	TRBJ2-6	CASSWAGNAGANVLTF	TGTGCCAGCAGTTGGGCAGGGAATGCTGGGGCCAACGTCCTGACTTTC